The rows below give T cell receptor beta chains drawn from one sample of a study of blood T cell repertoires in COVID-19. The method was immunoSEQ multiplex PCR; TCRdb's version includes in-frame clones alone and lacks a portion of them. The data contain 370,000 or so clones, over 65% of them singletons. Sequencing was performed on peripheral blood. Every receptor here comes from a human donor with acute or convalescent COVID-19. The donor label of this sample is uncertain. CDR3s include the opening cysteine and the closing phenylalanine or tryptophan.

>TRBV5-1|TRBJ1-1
CASRQAYRDTEAFF
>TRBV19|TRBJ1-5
CASRTGGVSNQPQHF
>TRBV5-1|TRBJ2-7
CASSLRTGTGLDYEQYF
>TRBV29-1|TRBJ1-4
CSGWDSSTNEKLFF
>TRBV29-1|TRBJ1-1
CSGLEWDRVTEAFF
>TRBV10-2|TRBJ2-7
CASYPGLSNYEQYF
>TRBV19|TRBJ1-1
CASTQGVGQVSTEAFF
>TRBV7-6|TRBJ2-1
CASSLEPGSAINNEQFF
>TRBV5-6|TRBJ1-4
CASSDAGAGEKLFF
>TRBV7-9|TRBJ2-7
CASRSGPVGEQYF
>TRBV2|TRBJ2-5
CASQSQQGGETQYF
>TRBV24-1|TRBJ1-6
CATSDLGNYWDRGIRSYNSPLHF
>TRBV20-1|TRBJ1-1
CRARGPTEAFF
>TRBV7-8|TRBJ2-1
CASSLATSLAGVLWNEQFF
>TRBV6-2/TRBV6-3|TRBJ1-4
CASSLPRGTTGEKLFF
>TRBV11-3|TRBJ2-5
CASSPPGAEETQYF
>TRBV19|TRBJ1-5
CASSIALVNQPQHF
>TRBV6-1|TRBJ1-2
CASSERVGGHYGYTF
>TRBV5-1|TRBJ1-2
CASSSRLRGRSYGYTF
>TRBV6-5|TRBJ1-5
CAGSTGVENQPQHF
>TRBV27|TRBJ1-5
CASSFGLLTPQHF
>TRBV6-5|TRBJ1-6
CASRARQGNSPLHF
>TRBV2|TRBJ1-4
CASSETGLNEKLFF
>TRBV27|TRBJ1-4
CASRSIQGTNEKLFF